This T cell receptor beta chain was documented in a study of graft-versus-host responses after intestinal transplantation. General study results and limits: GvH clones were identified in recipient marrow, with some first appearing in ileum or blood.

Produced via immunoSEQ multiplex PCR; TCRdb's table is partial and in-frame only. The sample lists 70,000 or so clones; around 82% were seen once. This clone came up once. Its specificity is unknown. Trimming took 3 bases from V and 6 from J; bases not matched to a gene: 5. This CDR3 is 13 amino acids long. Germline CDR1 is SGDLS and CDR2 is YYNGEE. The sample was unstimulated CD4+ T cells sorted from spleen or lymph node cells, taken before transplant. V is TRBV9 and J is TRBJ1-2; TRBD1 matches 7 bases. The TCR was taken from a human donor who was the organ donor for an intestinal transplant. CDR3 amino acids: CASSGDRVDGYTF. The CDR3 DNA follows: TGTGCCAGCAGCGGCGACAGGGTAGATGGCTACACCTTC.